One T cell receptor (beta chain) is described in this entry. TCRdb's copy holds only in-frame clones and misses some; the assay was immunoSEQ multiplex PCR. The sample has about 74,000 clones, nearly 97% seen once. This sample was included in a study of technical replicates of blood from a few donors. Trimming took 6 bases from V and 1 from J, leaving 7 bases between them. Germline V gene data show CDR1 as MDHEN and CDR2 as SYDVKM. CDR3 length: 13 residues. The chain has TRBV28 and TRBJ1-5, with D perhaps matching TRBD1 (5 bases). The receptor was derived from a human donor in good health. Sequenced sample: T cells isolated from PBMCs. CDR3: CASSRTSNQPQHF. In DNA, the CDR3 is TGTGCCAGCAGCCGGACAAGCAATCAGCCCCAGCATTTT. The full variable domain, its missing parts supplied by reference TRBV28 and TRBJ1-5, is DVKVTQSSRYLVKRTGEKVFLECVQDMDHENMFWYRQDPGLGLRLIYFSYDVKMKEKGDIPEGYSVSREKKERFSLILESASTNQTSMYLCASSRTSNQPQHFGDGTRLSIL.